Following are 20 T cell receptor beta chains from one sample sequenced in a study of OX40 agonist ivuxolimab in advanced cancers. Using immunoSEQ multiplex PCR, the repertoire was profiled, and TCRdb retains in-frame clones only, with some absent. The table has almost 50,000 clones, approximately 81% seen once. The sequencing used CD4+ or CD8+ T cells sorted from blood, collected in a trial of the OX40 agonist ivuxolimab. The origin of the receptors is an adult with an advanced solid tumor such as melanoma, head and neck, liver or kidney cancer.

J is TRBJ1-2 and V is TRBV2, with D possibly TRBD1 on 5 matching bases. Trimming left V 1 base short and J 4 bases short, with 7 bases between. Germline lookup yields CDR1 SNHLY and CDR2 FYNNEI. This CDR3 has 13 amino acids. CDR3 nucleotide sequence: TGTGCCAGCAGTGAAGGGGGCGTCTATGGCTACACCTTC. Translated: CASSEGGVYGYTF.

The chain couples TRBV10-3 to TRBJ2-7; D perhaps matches TRBD1 (5 bases). Trimming shortened V by 3 bases and J by 7 bases, and 25 bases separated the two germline ends. Germline CDR1 ENHRY, CDR2 SYGVKD. The CDR3 is made up of 17 amino acids. CDR3 in DNA: TGTGCCATCAGTGAATTCCCCGCGAGACAGAACCCGATGGAGCAGTACTTC. As protein: CAISEFPARQNPMEQYF.

This sequence joins TRBV28 and TRBJ2-3, with a possible D match to TRBD2 (5 bases). V lost 4 bases, J lost 3 bases, and 11 bases lay in between. The CDR3 covers 14 residues. The germline CDR1 and CDR2 sequences are MDHEN and SYDVKM. The CDR3 region is CASSYQRSTDTQYF. CDR3 nucleotide sequence: TGTGCCAGCAGTTACCAGCGGAGTACAGATACGCAGTATTTT. Variable domain in full (rest from reference TRBV28 and TRBJ2-3): DVKVTQSSRYLVKRTGEKVFLECVQDMDHENMFWYRQDPGLGLRLIYFSYDVKMKEKGDIPEGYSVSREKKERFSLILESASTNQTSMYLCASSYQRSTDTQYFGPGTRLTVL.

Here the CDR3 reads CASSLARGGLLEQYF. CDR3 DNA sequence: TGTGCCAGCAGTTTGGCGCGGGGCGGGCTTCTGGAGCAGTACTTC. The V gene is TRBV28, the J gene TRBJ2-7; a possible D gene is TRBD2 (6 bases). V was cut by 3 bases and J by 7 bases, with 19 bases left in between. Germline CDR1 is MDHEN and CDR2 is SYDVKM. The CDR3 spans 15 residues.

The chain has TRBV6-6 and TRBJ2-1, with D possibly matching TRBD1 (5 bases). CDR1 is MNHNY and CDR2 is SVGAGI in the germline V gene (reference sequence). This CDR3 comprises 14 residues. V was shortened by 0 bases and J by 3 bases, with 6 bases between the two germline ends. CDR3 nucleotide sequence: TGTGCCAGCAGTTACTCAGACAGCTACAATGAGCAGTTCTTC. It translates to CASSYSDSYNEQFF.

The chain recombines TRBV5-1 with TRBJ2-2; D not resolved. The V and J ends lost 0 bases and 3 bases respectively, with 3 bases between them. Looked up from germline, CDR1 is SGHRS and CDR2 is YFSETQ. The CDR3 is 13 amino acids. The CDR3 nucleotides read TGCGCCAGCAGCTTGGAGCACACCGGGGAGCTGTTTTTT. This gives the protein CASSLEHTGELFF.

This chain joins TRBV23-1 and TRBJ1-1; a weak D match, TRBD1 (6 bases). TRBV23-1 is identified as an open reading frame with a role that is uncertain. Trimming shortened V by 7 bases and J by 11 bases, and 11 bases separated the two germline ends. The CDR3 consists of 10 residues. Written as DNA, the CDR3 is TGCGCCAGCACGCCTAGGGGGGCTTTCTTT. Translation gives CASTPRGAFF.

This clone was seen once. The gene calls are TRBV28 and TRBJ2-3, with 8 bases fitting TRBD2. The CDR3 extends over 15 amino acids. Germline V gene lookup returns CDR1 MDHEN and CDR2 SYDVKM. Germline trimming cut 3 bases from V and 1 base from J; bases unmatched to any gene: 3. CDR3 residues: CASSFISGGTDTQYF. CDR3 bases: TGTGCCAGCAGTTTTATTAGCGGGGGCACAGATACGCAGTATTTT. Variable domain in full (rest from reference TRBV28 and TRBJ2-3): DVKVTQSSRYLVKRTGEKVFLECVQDMDHENMFWYRQDPGLGLRLIYFSYDVKMKEKGDIPEGYSVSREKKERFSLILESASTNQTSMYLCASSFISGGTDTQYFGPGTRLTVL.

To note about this clone: Relative to the germline gene, one junction end is altered; a read error may explain this. This sequence joins TRBV28 and TRBJ2-7, with D uncertain. This CDR3 contains 11 residues. Per germline, CDR1 MDHEN and CDR2 SYDVKM. CDR3 protein: CYLAASYEQYF. Here the CDR3 DNA reads TGCTACCTGGCAGCCTCCTACGAGCAGTACTTC.

The chain couples TRBV13 to TRBJ1-1; D gene ambiguous. Germline V CDR1 and CDR2: PRHDT, FYEKMQ (reference sequence). Trimming took 6 bases from V and 3 from J, leaving 8 bases between them. The length of the CDR3 is 12 residues. The CDR3 nucleotides are TGTGCCAGCAGTACTGAGTACACTGAAGCTTTCTTT. Translated, it gives CASSTEYTEAFF.

The chain is built from TRBV29-1 and TRBJ2-3; the D call may be TRBD1 or TRBD2 (5 bases each). Looked up from germline, CDR1 is SQVTM and CDR2 is ANQGSEA. With 6 bases removed from V and 3 bases from J, the gap between germline ends came to 13 bases. This CDR3 contains 13 residues. CDR3: CSVGWGGTDTQYF. Here the CDR3 DNA reads TGCAGCGTCGGTTGGGGCGGGACAGATACGCAGTATTTT.

The table lists this clone with a few counts. The chain recombines TRBV29-1 with TRBJ1-5, with TRBD1 as a possible D gene (6 bases). The CDR3 extends over 14 amino acids. V lost 7 bases and J lost 2, with 15 bases in between. Germline CDR1 is SQVTM and CDR2 is ANQGSEA. In DNA form, the CDR3 reads TGCAGCGCAACGACAGGCCCCGGCAATCAGCCCCAGCATTTT. Amino acid sequence: CSATTGPGNQPQHF.

Turning to this clone: At one end the junction does not follow the germline gene, possibly because of a read error. This chain connects TRBV28 to TRBJ1-1; 10 bases align to TRBD1. The CDR3 is made up of 15 amino acids. Germline loops: CDR1 MDHEN, CDR2 SYDVKM. This CDR3 reads CASISHRDRGTEAFF. The CDR3, as DNA: TGTGCCAGCATCAGTCATCGGGACAGGGGCACTGAAGCCTTCTTT.

The J gene is TRBJ2-3, the V gene TRBV5-1; D may be TRBD1 or TRBD2 (5 bases each). The CDR3 loop spans 16 amino acids. The V gene lost 0 bases and the J gene lost 0 bases, with 11 bases spanning the gap. Germline values: CDR1 SGHRS, CDR2 YFSETQ. This CDR3 is CASSLAAGTSTDTQYF. CDR3 DNA sequence: TGCGCCAGCAGCTTGGCGGCAGGGACGAGCACAGATACGCAGTATTTT.

J is TRBJ2-1 and V is TRBV5-4, with 15 nucleotides matching TRBD2. The CDR3 length is 18 residues. With V trimmed by 1 base and J by 4 bases, 6 bases remained unmatched. Germline V gene data show CDR1 as SGHNT and CDR2 as YYREEE (reference sequence). CDR3 region: CASSLFEGLAGGYNEQFF. In DNA form, the CDR3 reads TGTGCCAGCAGCTTGTTTGAGGGACTAGCGGGAGGATACAATGAGCAGTTCTTC.

V and J are TRBV11-2 and TRBJ2-3; D unclear. Germline CDR1 is SGHAT and CDR2 is FQNNGV. The CDR3 totals 12 residues. Trimming shortened V by 5 bases and J by 4 bases, and 7 bases separated the two germline ends. CDR3 sequence: CASSQLPDTQYF. The CDR3 nucleotides are TGTGCCAGCAGCCAGCTCCCAGATACGCAGTATTTT.

This CDR3 reads CASSITGNSPLHF. DNA of the CDR3: TGTGCCAGCAGTATTACAGGGAACTCACCCCTCCACTTT. The V gene is TRBV27, the J gene TRBJ1-6, with D tentatively TRBD1 (6 bases). V lost 5 bases, J lost 10 bases, and 12 bases lay in between. This CDR3 comprises 13 residues. Germline V gene data show CDR1 as MNHEY and CDR2 as SMNVEV (reference sequence).

The V and J genes are TRBV1 and TRBJ1-2. TRBV1 is a documented pseudogene. The CDR3 loop spans 15 amino acids. The CDR3 bases are TGCACCAGCAGCCCCCGGGTCTTGTACCGTTATGGCTACACCTTC. Amino acids: CTSSPRVLYRYGYTF.

The CDR3 sequence is CASSYSGLAYEQYF. Here the CDR3 DNA reads TGTGCCAGCAGTTACTCGGGACTAGCGTACGAGCAGTACTTC. V is TRBV6-5 and J is TRBJ2-7, with 10 bases fitting TRBD2. From germline, CDR1 is MNHEY and CDR2 SVGAGI. Unmatched junction bases numbered 0, after V lost 0 bases and J lost 4 bases. The length of the CDR3 is 14 residues.

V usage is TRBV4-2 and J usage is TRBJ2-7, with 9 bases that match TRBD1. The V segment lost 5 bases and the J segment 3 bases; nucleotides outside the gene matches: 8. The germline gives CDR1 LGHNA, CDR2 YNFKEQ. The CDR3 is 15 residues long. The CDR3 DNA sequence: TGTGCCAGCAGCTACGGGACAGGGCTAAACTACGAGCAGTACTTC. Translated, it gives CASSYGTGLNYEQYF.